This entry describes one T cell receptor (beta chain). This sample is part of a study of blood T cell repertoires in COVID-19. Study-wide background: The samples span acute and convalescent COVID-19 from the United States, Italy and Spain. Nucleic acid was either cDNA or gDNA, and it came from T cells, B-cell-depleted T cells, or PBMCs.

Per the germline V gene, CDR1 is MNHEY and CDR2 is SVGAGI. The CDR3 consists of 15 residues. The J segment lost 6 bases and the V segment lost 1 base, leaving 4 bases of the junction unmatched. Authors' processing steps: Reference gene primers were amplified, and this amplification served to estimate nucleated cell counts. Assay used: immunoSEQ multiplex PCR; TCRdb lists only in-frame clones, some missing. The V and J calls and the clone size are those of that table, but D and trimming were determined from the DNA. Of under 250,000 clones in the sample, under 85% were seen once. This sequence joins TRBV6-5 and TRBJ1-3; 9 nucleotides match TRBD1. The source is a human donor in a cohort sampled during active COVID-19. The material sequenced was peripheral blood. The CDR3 DNA reads TGTGCCAGCAGTTACTACAGGGGGCCAGAAAACACCATATATTTT. Translation gives CASSYYRGPENTIYF.